This TCR beta chain was obtained from a study of PD-1 blockade in classical Hodgkin lymphoma. Study-wide context: Patients were given intravenous nivolumab, 3 mg/kg, every 2 weeks.

Generated by immunoSEQ multiplex PCR, the TCRdb table keeps only in-frame clones and is missing some. The sample includes 40,000 to 45,000 clones, more than 70% of them seen just once. Findings of the study overall: CD4+ but not CD8+ TCR diversity rose significantly by C4D1. Diversity similar to that of newly diagnosed patients was seen at baseline in complete responders. Relapsed/refractory patients reportedly had lower baseline diversity than newly diagnosed patients.

Points on this clone: Its antigen is unknown.

Every one of the patients relapsed after autologous stem cell transplantation (brentuximab vedotin exposure was variable). The CDR3 runs to 15 residues. V lost 5 bases and J lost 6; bases outside the gene matches: 6. Per germline, CDR1 WNHNN and CDR2 SYGVQD (reference sequence). This sequence originates from a human donor with classical Hodgkin lymphoma. The chain uses TRBV10-1 and TRBJ2-3; TRBD1 aligns across 12 bases. The sample in question was peripheral blood mononuclear cells (PBMCs), obtained at baseline. CDR3 region: CASSSSGTGGDTQYF. CDR3 DNA: TGCGCCAGCAGTTCCTCCGGGACAGGGGGCGATACGCAGTATTTT.